This TCR beta chain was obtained from a study of early T cells in non-severe SARS-CoV-2 infection. The V and J ends lost 1 base and 3 bases respectively, with 9 bases between them. Germline V gene lookup returns CDR1 MGHRA and CDR2 YSYEKL. The CDR3 totals 14 residues. TCRdb reanalysed the 5' RACE reads using MiXCR and keeps one entry per CDR3 protein. The sample lists 65,000 to 95,000 distinct CDR3 sequences, around 15% seen once, with approximately 11% in the top ten. The sample comprised whole blood. The chain uses TRBV4-1 and TRBJ2-5, with D possibly TRBD1 on 6 matching bases. The source is an adult who was a healthcare worker with PCR-confirmed SARS-CoV-2 infection or an uninfected control (not recorded which). As DNA, the CDR3 is TGCGCCAGCAGCCAAGGACAGGCAAAAGAGACCCAGTACTTC. Translating it yields CASSQGQAKETQYF.